This T cell receptor (beta chain) was recovered during a study of OX40 agonist ivuxolimab in advanced cancers. Background on the whole study: Ivuxolimab was an agonistic, fully human IgG2 monoclonal antibody directed against OX40 (CD134), a costimulatory receptor. Intravenous ivuxolimab was administered to patients every 2 weeks at six dose levels: 0.01, 0.1, 0.3, 1.5, 3 and 10 mg/kg. Among the roughly 52 dose-escalation patients, about 19 had hepatocellular carcinoma, approximately 15 melanoma, 9 renal cell carcinoma and 9 head and neck cancer. A male proportion of around 80% and a mean age of 60 years, ranging from roughly 23 to 79, were recorded for the dose-escalation cohort. Prior anti-PD-1, anti-PD-L1 or anti-CTLA-4 therapy was permitted, and checkpoint inhibitors had been received by roughly two fifths of dose-escalation patients. Three dose-escalation patients achieved partial responses, one with hepatocellular carcinoma and two with cutaneous melanoma. Peripheral TCRbeta sequencing aimed to test whether ivuxolimab altered TCR sequence diversity and caused clonal T-cell expansion. The monotherapy dose-escalation portion (N ≈ 52 patients) of the phase I ivuxolimab trial is reported in the paper.

Genomic DNA was isolated from the sorted cells so that the TCRbeta CDR3 region could be sequenced. The immunoSEQ Assay was used for sequencing of TCRbeta CDR3 regions. The immuneACCESS repertoire file appears here via TCRdb, limited to in-frame rearrangements. These files lack a portion of the clones; in checked studies, under half of the deficit traces to unresolved V genes, and the cause of the others is not known. For this sample the table gives tens of thousands of clones, of which around 94% were detected only once. Over 20% of the sample is held by the ten biggest clonotypes. Patients with autoimmune disease history or receiving systemic immunosuppression were excluded from the trial. In every dose cohort, peripheral blood was drawn for TCR sequencing at baseline, cycle 4 day 1, and cycle 7 day 1. Samples came from an open-label, multicenter, first-in-human phase I dose-escalation trial of ivuxolimab. Adults with locally advanced or metastatic melanoma, renal cell carcinoma, hepatocellular carcinoma or head and neck squamous cell carcinoma were enrolled in the trial. Before TCR sequencing, CD4+ T cells and CD8+ T cells from peripheral blood were sorted into separate populations.

In regard to this clone: Its binding antigen is unknown. No per-base quality is available; no much larger clone lies one base away.

The germline V gene supplies CDR1 SGDLS and CDR2 YYNGEE. Its CDR3 holds 14 amino acids, cysteine through phenylalanine. Only the CDR3 DNA stays, 42 bases, in frame from base 1. The paper's findings and limits, for the study overall: In partial responders in the 0.1-3.0 mg/kg groups, normalized peripheral clonal expansion was found to be among the lowest, especially among CD8+ T cells. Low levels of normalized T-cell clonal expansion were also seen in some nonresponding patients. The antigen specificity of the clonally expanded peripheral T cells was not determined. At doses of 0.1 to 3.0 mg/kg, clonal expansion of both CD4+ and CD8+ T cells in blood was seen between baseline and week 6. After ivuxolimab, expanded clones were on average more numerous among CD8+ T cells than among CD4+ T cells.

The input for sequencing was CD4+ or CD8+ T cells sorted from blood, taken in a trial of the OX40 agonist ivuxolimab. This receptor chain uses TRBV9 and TRBJ2-5; TRBD1 might be the D gene, on 6 matching bases. TRBJ2-7 explains the end of the DNA better; the J call may be wrong. This clonotype originated in an adult with an advanced solid tumor such as melanoma, head and neck, liver or kidney cancer. The DNA sequence is given as TGTGCCAGCAGCCAGGACAGTTACTCCTACGAGCAGTACTTC. The resulting protein is CASSQDSYSYEQYF.